This T cell receptor beta chain derives from a study of CD8 T cells in ankylosing spondylitis. Study conclusions and caveats: Clones linked to the disease showed a CD8+ phenotype. They occurred at relatively low frequencies in peripheral blood. It was reported that disease-linked clones were significantly enriched in matched ankylosing spondylitis synovial fluid. A number of the motif variants had already been described in reactive arthritis synovial fluid and blood.

For TCR beta, libraries came from quantitative 5'-RACE with molecular barcodes. TCRdb used MiXCR to reprocess the 5' RACE reads, holding one entry per CDR3 protein. Altogether 200,000 to 250,000 distinct CDR3 sequences are present, under 30% being singletons, with the ten largest covering 5% to 7.5%. This clonotype occurred many times. Its antigen is currently unknown. Trimming took 3 bases from V and 6 from J, leaving 11 bases between them. Germline lookup yields CDR1 ENHRY and CDR2 SYGVKD. The CDR3 runs 14 residues. The specimen was blood, either unsorted or a sorted T cell fraction (not recorded which). The TCR sequence derives from a male donor with ankylosing spondylitis or in good health (not recorded which). The V call is TRBV10-3, the J call TRBJ2-2; D is unresolved. The CDR3 DNA is TGTGCCATCAGTGATTTACGCTCTCCCGGGGAGCTGTTTTTT. Protein product: CAISDLRSPGELFF.